A single sample gave rise to the 2 T cell receptor beta chains below, sequenced in a study of blood T cell repertoires in COVID-19. The repertoire was sequenced with immunoSEQ multiplex PCR; TCRdb's copy has only in-frame clones and lacks some. The repertoire includes about 400,000 clones, more than 75% of them detected once, and around 0.91% sits in the top ten. Source material: PBMCs or T cells enriched from blood (not recorded which). The source of these receptors is a woman in her 30s with acute COVID-19.

The rearrangement links TRBV6-2 or TRBV6-3 to TRBJ2-7; 8 bases align to TRBD2. From germline, CDR1 is MNHEY and CDR2 SVGEGT. Germline trimming cut 6 bases from V and 4 bases from J; bases unmatched to any gene: 11. The CDR3 is 15 amino acids. The CDR3 spells CASSGGEDPWYEQYF. CDR3 nucleotide sequence: TGTGCCAGCAGCGGGGGGGAAGATCCCTGGTACGAGCAGTACTTC.

The V and J genes are TRBV15 and TRBJ1-6; TRBD1 aligns across 7 bases. This CDR3 contains 16 residues. Losses at the gene ends were 0 bases for V and 6 bases for J; bases not matched to a gene: 5. CDR1 LNHNV and CDR2 YYDKDF come from the germline V gene (reference sequence). The CDR3 DNA reads as TGTGCCACCAGCAGAGATAAACAGGGGAGTAATTCACCCCTCCACTTT. Translation gives CATSRDKQGSNSPLHF.